The next 17 T cell receptor beta chains were all read from a single sample in a study of cytomegalovirus exposure and HLA in healthy donors. Libraries were prepared by immunoSEQ multiplex PCR; TCRdb keeps only in-frame clonotypes and omits some of them. Of about 300,000 clones listed, around nine tenths are singletons. Input material: PBMCs. The receptor source for this set is a woman aged 18-30 years in good health and CMV-seronegative.

On this clone: The sample contains more than one DNA sequence encoding this CDR3. This CDR3 reads CASSYSQGNQPQHF. DNA for the CDR3: TGTGCCAGCAGTTACTCACAGGGAAATCAGCCCCAGCATTTT. The chain combines TRBV6-5 with TRBJ1-5; perhaps TRBD1 as D (6 bases). V was clipped by 0 bases and J by 4 bases, with 7 bases between them. Germline-derived CDR1 and CDR2 are MNHEY and SVGAGI. The CDR3 contains 14 residues.

The CDR3 sequence is CASGLVQGLADNEQFF. The CDR3 DNA follows: TGTGCTAGTGGTTTGGTACAGGGACTAGCGGACAATGAGCAGTTCTTC. The chain links TRBV12-5 to TRBJ2-1, with TRBD2 matching over 11 bases. This CDR3 has 16 amino acids. The germline V gene has CDR1 LGHNT and CDR2 FRNRAP. With V trimmed by 0 bases and J by 5 bases, 3 bases remained unmatched.

This chain joins TRBV7-9 and TRBJ2-7; D gene unclear. This CDR3 has 14 residues. Germline V lookup: CDR1 SEHNR, CDR2 FQNEAQ (reference sequence). V shed 4 bases and J shed 6 bases, with 16 bases lying between them. The CDR3 coding sequence is TGTGCCAGCAGCTCGTCTTCCTCCTTCGGCGAGCAGTACTTC. It translates to CASSSSSSFGEQYF. Full variable domain (missing parts from reference TRBV7-9 and TRBJ2-7): DTGVSQNPRHKITKRGQNVTFRCDPISEHNRLYWYRQTLGQGPEFLTYFQNEAQLEKSRLLSDRFSAERPKGSFSTLEIQRTEQGDSAMYLCASSSSSSFGEQYFGPGTRLTVT.

This clone appeared a few times. The chain uses TRBV5-4 and TRBJ2-7, with 8 positions matching TRBD1. Germline CDR1 is SGHNT and CDR2 is YYREEE (reference sequence). The CDR3 length is 15 residues. The V segment lost 4 bases and the J segment 0 bases; nucleotides outside the gene matches: 6. The CDR3 DNA is TGTGCCAGCAGCCTCCGGGACAGGCTCTCCTACGAGCAGTACTTC. It yields the protein CASSLRDRLSYEQYF. The full variable domain, with the rest looked up from reference TRBV5-4 and TRBJ2-7, is ETGVTQSPTHLIKTRGQQVTLRCSSQSGHNTVSWYQQALGQGPQFIFQYYREEENGRGNFPPRFSGLQFPNYSSELNVNALELDDSALYLCASSLRDRLSYEQYFGPGTRLTVT.

The chain carries TRBV5-1 and TRBJ2-1; the match to TRBD2 covers 7 bases. Germline V gives CDR1 SGHRS, CDR2 YFSETQ. The CDR3 runs 14 residues. Unmatched junction bases numbered 8, after V lost 4 bases and J lost 7 bases. The CDR3 spells CASSGRGLRNEQFF. The CDR3 DNA sequence: TGCGCCAGCAGCGGTAGGGGACTACGGAATGAGCAGTTCTTC. The full variable domain, its missing parts supplied by reference TRBV5-1 and TRBJ2-1, is KAGVTQTPRYLIKTRGQQVTLSCSPISGHRSVSWYQQTPGQGLQFLFEYFSETQRNKGNFPGRFSGRQFSNSRSEMNVSTLELGDSALYLCASSGRGLRNEQFFGPGTRLTVL.

The chain employs TRBV30 and TRBJ2-7, with 8 bases that match TRBD2. J gave up 0 bases and V 6 bases, and 10 bases lay outside the gene matches. The germline V gene has CDR1 GTSNPN and CDR2 SVGIG (reference sequence). The CDR3 loop spans 15 amino acids. CDR3 in DNA: TGTGCCTGCCGGGAGGGGCGGTCCACCTCCTACGAGCAGTACTTC. It codes for CACREGRSTSYEQYF.

The chain carries TRBV18 and TRBJ2-5, with 7 bases aligning to TRBD2. The J segment lost 4 bases and the V segment lost 2 bases, leaving 7 bases of the junction unmatched. Germline assignment: CDR1 KGHSH and CDR2 LQKENI. CDR3 length: 15 amino acids. Here the CDR3 reads CASSPTGGSVETQYF. The DNA of the CDR3 is TGTGCCAGCTCACCAACCGGGGGGTCGGTAGAGACCCAGTACTTC.

The chain uses TRBV28 and TRBJ2-1; 11 nucleotides line up with TRBD2. Germline CDR1 reads MDHEN; CDR2 reads SYDVKM. The junction had 3 bases not matched to a gene; V was cut back by 3 bases and J by 5 bases. This CDR3 has 15 residues. The CDR3 spells CASSFTSGGDNEQFF. CDR3 DNA sequence: TGTGCCAGCAGTTTTACTAGCGGGGGAGACAATGAGCAGTTCTTC. The entire variable domain, with the rest obtained from reference TRBV28 and TRBJ2-1, is as follows: DVKVTQSSRYLVKRTGEKVFLECVQDMDHENMFWYRQDPGLGLRLIYFSYDVKMKEKGDIPEGYSVSREKKERFSLILESASTNQTSMYLCASSFTSGGDNEQFFGPGTRLTVL.

The J gene is TRBJ1-2, the V gene TRBV27, with a weak D call TRBD1 (5 bases). The V gene's germline CDR1 is MNHEY and CDR2 SMNVEV (reference sequence). Trimming shortened V by 0 bases and J by 4 bases, and 9 bases separated the two germline ends. This CDR3 region has 14 residues. DNA of the CDR3: TGTGCCAGCAGTTTATCGTTTCAGGGCTATGGCTACACCTTC. Translated: CASSLSFQGYGYTF.

The rearrangement uses TRBV18 and TRBJ2-7, with 10 bases that match TRBD1. There are 20 residues in the CDR3. The ends lost 3 bases at V and 2 bases at J; junction bases unmatched: 19. CDR1 KGHSH and CDR2 LQKENI come from the germline V gene. The CDR3 DNA reads TGTGCCAGCTCACCGAAACCGGGACAGGGGCCCTTCAATTTGGCCTACGAGCAGTACTTC. Its translation is CASSPKPGQGPFNLAYEQYF. The full variable domain, in which reference TRBV18 and TRBJ2-7 provide the parts outside the CDR3, is NAGVMQNPRHLVRRRGQEARLRCSPMKGHSHVYWYRQLPEEGLKFMVYLQKENIIDESGMPKERFSAEFPKEGPSILRIQQVVRGDSAAYFCASSPKPGQGPFNLAYEQYFGPGTRLTVT.

The rearrangement uses TRBV18 and TRBJ1-5; possibly TRBD1 for D (5 bases). Germline CDR1 KGHSH, CDR2 LQKENI. This CDR3 has 14 amino acids. V dropped 3 bases and J dropped 6 bases, with 12 bases sitting between them. This chain's CDR3 is CASSPGGPGQPQHF. CDR3 coding DNA: TGTGCCAGCTCACCGGGGGGTCCAGGTCAGCCCCAGCATTTT.

The chain employs TRBV6-6 and TRBJ1-5, with 7 bases identical to TRBD1. Trimming at V came to 5 bases and at J to 6 bases, leaving 4 bases not matched to a gene. Germline assignment: CDR1 MNHNY and CDR2 SVGAGI (reference sequence). CDR3 length: 13 amino acids. The DNA of the CDR3 is TGTGCCAGCAGTACAGGGGATTTTCAGCCCCAGCATTTT. It translates to CASSTGDFQPQHF.

The CDR3 nucleotides read TGTGCCAGCAGACCAGGGGGCTCTGGAAACACCATATATTTT. Translated: CASRPGGSGNTIYF. This sequence joins TRBV9 and TRBJ1-3, with 7 bases identical to TRBD1. The CDR3 is 14 residues long. The V gene's germline CDR1 is SGDLS and CDR2 YYNGEE. After removal of 5 bases from V and 0 bases from J, the junction contained 2 bases not matched to a gene.

The chain links TRBV28 to TRBJ2-7; 7 bases agree with TRBD2. The trim removed 8 bases at V and 3 bases at J, leaving 10 bases unmatched. Germline CDR1 is MDHEN and CDR2 is SYDVKM. CDR3 size: 14 residues. DNA of the CDR3: TGTGCCAGCCGACTAGCCGGGGCCCTCTACGAGCAGTACTTC. It specifies CASRLAGALYEQYF.

This sequence joins TRBV30 and TRBJ2-6, with 7 bases that match TRBD2. Trimming took 4 bases from V and 0 from J; bases not matched to a gene: 9. Germline CDR1 GTSNPN, CDR2 SVGIG (reference sequence). CDR3 length: 17 amino acids. CDR3 in amino acids: CAWTSSGSISGANVLTF. CDR3 in DNA: TGTGCCTGGACGTCTAGCGGATCTATCTCTGGGGCCAACGTCCTGACTTTC.

The chain recombines TRBV28 with TRBJ1-5; D is possibly TRBD1 (6 bases). Germline values: CDR1 MDHEN, CDR2 SYDVKM. This CDR3 spans 15 amino acids. V was clipped by 6 bases and J by 1 base, with 13 bases between them. The CDR3 here is CASRAGVLSNQPQHF. In DNA, the CDR3 is TGTGCCAGCAGAGCAGGGGTATTAAGCAATCAGCCCCAGCATTTT.

DNA of the CDR3: TGCGCCAGCAGTCAGATTGCAGCGGGAGGGCCTAGCGAGCAGTACTTC. Its translation: CASSQIAAGGPSEQYF. The gene calls are TRBV23-1 and TRBJ2-7, with 10 nucleotides matching TRBD2. TRBV23-1 is designated an ORF whose function remains uncertain. J gave up 6 bases and V 3 bases, and 11 bases lay outside the gene matches. The CDR3 is 16 residues long.